A single sample gave rise to the 21 T cell receptor beta chains below, sequenced in a study of response to subunit inactivated influenza vaccine. Using its own MiXCR run on the RT-PCR reads, TCRdb lists one record per CDR3 protein. The data hold roughly 780,000 distinct CDR3 sequences, with approximately 17% observed a single time. Sequencing was performed on PBMCs from blood, taken roughly 5 days after vaccination. All receptors come from a man over 45 who received an inactivated influenza vaccine.

The gene calls are TRBV2 and TRBJ2-3; a possible D gene is TRBD1 (5 bases). The CDR3 covers 14 residues. Trimming stripped 8 bases from V and 4 bases from J, with 16 bases between. Germline V gene sequence: CDR1 SNHLY, CDR2 FYNNEI. CDR3 sequence reads: CASERGTGPDTQYF. CDR3 DNA: TGTGCCAGCGAGCGAGGAACAGGACCAGATACGCAGTATTTT.

V gene TRBV6-2 or TRBV6-3 combines with J gene TRBJ2-7; 13 bases are a match to TRBD2. CDR3 length: 14 residues. Germline trimming cut 5 bases from V and 5 bases from J; bases unmatched to any gene: 3. The germline V gene has CDR1 MNHEY and CDR2 SVGEGT. As DNA, the CDR3 is TGTGCCAGCAGTGACGGACTAGCGGGAGACGAGCAGTACTTC. Translation gives CASSDGLAGDEQYF.

Only a few counts were recorded for this clonotype. The chain carries TRBV2 and TRBJ2-1; D may be TRBD2 (5 bases). Between the trimmed V and J ends, which lost 7 bases and 5 bases, there was a span of 12 bases. This CDR3 comprises 13 residues. The germline gives CDR1 SNHLY, CDR2 FYNNEI. The CDR3 coding sequence is TGTGCCAGCAACCTTGGGAGTGACAATGAGCAGTTCTTC. Its translation is CASNLGSDNEQFF.

This clonotype was seen at least ten times. The chain recombines TRBV12-3 or TRBV12-4 with TRBJ2-7, with D possibly TRBD2 on 6 matching bases. The V and J ends lost 5 bases and 3 bases respectively, with 17 bases between them. This CDR3 spans 15 amino acids. The CDR3 region is CASSRAGSSNYEQYF. In DNA form, the CDR3 reads TGTGCCAGCAGTCGCGCCGGGAGTTCCAACTACGAGCAGTACTTC.

This clonotype was found a few times. The V gene is TRBV9, the J gene TRBJ2-7, with D possibly matching TRBD1 (5 bases). The CDR3 covers 13 residues. CDR1 SGDLS and CDR2 YYNGEE come from the germline V gene. V lost 0 bases and J lost 4, with 8 bases in between. The CDR3 spells CASSVAGSYEQYF. The CDR3 DNA sequence: TGTGCCAGCAGCGTAGCAGGGTCTTACGAGCAGTACTTC.

The gene calls are TRBV24-1 and TRBJ1-1; 8 nucleotides align to TRBD1. Germline CDR1 KGHDR, CDR2 SFDVKD. V trimming: 4 bases; J trimming: 11 bases; junction bases outside the gene matches: 8. The CDR3 is made up of 13 amino acids. Here the CDR3 DNA reads TGTGCCACCAGTGACCGAAGACAGGGGTCGGCTTTCTTT. Translated, it gives CATSDRRQGSAFF.

This clonotype turned up a few times. DNA for the CDR3: TGTGCCAGCAGTAGAGAGGGGGGTTTCCCGGGGGAGCTGTTTTTT. It encodes CASSREGGFPGELFF. J is TRBJ2-2 and V is TRBV12-3 or TRBV12-4; D might be TRBD1 or TRBD2, each matching 6 bases. This CDR3 comprises 15 residues. V was pared by 5 bases and J by 8 bases, with 18 bases between.

The chain recombines TRBV7-2 with TRBJ2-1, with 7 bases that match TRBD1. The V gene end was trimmed by 3 bases and the J gene end by 8 bases; junction bases not matched to a gene: 7. The CDR3 is 14 amino acids. Germline CDR1 is SGHTA and CDR2 is FQGNSA. CDR3 sequence reads: CASSLETGTHEQFF. The CDR3 nucleotides read TGTGCCAGCAGCTTGGAGACAGGGACCCATGAGCAGTTCTTC.

The chain has TRBV10-3 and TRBJ1-1; 9 bases agree with TRBD1. CDR3 length equals 16 residues. CDR1 is ENHRY, CDR2 SYGVKD, per germline. V was clipped by 3 bases and J by 5 bases; unmatched bases: 10. CDR3 in amino acids: CAISDNRGLMGTEAFF. CDR3 DNA: TGTGCCATCAGTGACAACAGGGGGCTAATGGGGACTGAAGCTTTCTTT.

The chain has TRBV6-1 and TRBJ1-5, with D unresolved. Trimming pared 3 bases from V and 0 bases from J, leaving 9 bases between. The CDR3 sequence is 15 residues long. Germline V CDR1 and CDR2: MNHNS, SASEGT. The CDR3 here is CASSETVYSNQPQHF. CDR3 DNA sequence: TGTGCCAGCAGTGAGACGGTCTATAGCAATCAGCCCCAGCATTTT.

This clonotype was counted between two and nine times. V usage is TRBV12-3 or TRBV12-4 and J usage is TRBJ1-4; D remains ambiguous. This CDR3 has 14 residues. V was cut by 3 bases and J by 1 base, with 6 bases left in between. The CDR3 region has the DNA TGTGCCAGCAGTTTTGGGGAAACTAATGAAAAACTGTTTTTT. Translated: CASSFGETNEKLFF.

This chain connects TRBV20-1 to TRBJ2-7; TRBD1 matches at 9 bases. V lost 6 bases to trimming and J lost 5 bases; unmatched junction nucleotides: 14. This CDR3 region has 15 residues. Germline loops: CDR1 DFQATT, CDR2 SNEGSKA (reference sequence). The CDR3 reads CSAPNSGTGKHEQYF. For the CDR3, the DNA is TGCAGTGCCCCGAACTCCGGGACAGGGAAACACGAGCAGTACTTC.

This clonotype was detected ten times or more. The rearrangement joins TRBV12-3 or TRBV12-4 to TRBJ2-4; D tentatively reads TRBD1 or TRBD2 (5 bases each). The CDR3 consists of 17 residues. V lost 6 bases and J 1 base, leaving 19 bases between the germline ends. CDR3 bases: TGTGCCAGCAGCCCGGGACCCCTAAAACGGGCCAAAAACATTCAGTACTTC. Amino acids: CASSPGPLKRAKNIQYF.

This clonotype was detected only a few times. The chain has TRBV11-2 and TRBJ2-2, with 14 positions matching TRBD2. J gave up 5 bases and V 5 bases, and 13 bases lay outside the gene matches. This CDR3 comprises 19 residues. Per the germline V gene, CDR1 is SGHAT and CDR2 is FQNNGV. CDR3 in amino acids: CASSITGTSGRGRTGELFF. The CDR3 bases are TGTGCCAGCAGCATCACCGGGACTAGCGGGAGAGGGAGGACCGGGGAGCTGTTTTTT.

This sequence joins TRBV20-1 and TRBJ2-7, with D perhaps TRBD1 (6 bases). Germline loops: CDR1 DFQATT, CDR2 SNEGSKA (reference sequence). The CDR3 has 15 amino acids. Trimming stripped 3 bases from V and 4 bases from J, with 19 bases between. The CDR3 sequence is CSASPKQGNPYEQYF. Written as DNA, the CDR3 is TGCAGTGCTAGCCCAAAACAGGGAAACCCTTACGAGCAGTACTTC.

The sample holds a few counts of this clonotype. This chain's CDR3 is CASRRGQAATDTQYF. The CDR3 DNA sequence: TGCGCCAGCCGTAGGGGCCAAGCAGCAACAGATACGCAGTATTTT. V and J are TRBV10-1 and TRBJ2-3; tentative D call: TRBD1 (5 bases). CDR3 length: 15 amino acids. V lost 8 bases and J 3 bases, leaving 18 bases between the germline ends. Germline CDR1 WNHNN, CDR2 SYGVQD (reference sequence).

V is TRBV7-2 and J is TRBJ2-7; 11 bases are shared with TRBD2. The J segment lost 3 bases and the V segment lost 0 bases, leaving 16 bases of the junction unmatched. Germline CDR1 SGHTA, CDR2 FQGNSA. This CDR3 has 20 residues. CDR3: CASSLALIKTSGAIVYEQYF. For the CDR3, the DNA is TGTGCCAGCAGCTTAGCCCTGATAAAGACTAGCGGGGCAATCGTCTACGAGCAGTACTTC.

The chain employs TRBV18 and TRBJ2-1; perhaps TRBD1 as D (6 bases). The CDR3 extends over 14 amino acids. Germline CDR1 KGHSH, CDR2 LQKENI. Trimming left V 0 bases short and J 9 bases short, with 12 bases between. The CDR3 loop reads CASSPPSRGGEQFF. The CDR3 DNA reads TGTGCCAGCTCACCACCGAGCAGGGGTGGTGAGCAGTTCTTC.

The V and J genes are TRBV7-2 and TRBJ2-5; TRBD1 matches 9 bases. The trim removed 4 bases at V and 5 bases at J, leaving 11 bases unmatched. The germline V gene encodes CDR1 SGHTA and CDR2 FQGNSA. This CDR3 spans 16 amino acids. CDR3 sequence reads: CASSSYKQGARETQYF. The DNA of the CDR3 is TGTGCCAGCAGCTCATATAAACAGGGGGCGCGGGAGACCCAGTACTTC.

This clonotype has more than one count but fewer than ten. The rearrangement uses TRBV28 and TRBJ2-2, with D perhaps assigned TRBD1 or TRBD2 (5 bases each). Germline CDR1 reads MDHEN; CDR2 reads SYDVKM. V was cut by 1 base and J by 4 bases, with 10 bases left in between. The CDR3 is made up of 15 amino acids. The CDR3: CASSLSLRGTGELFF. CDR3 in DNA: TGTGCCAGCAGTTTATCCCTGAGGGGCACCGGGGAGCTGTTTTTT.

The chain joins TRBV7-9 to TRBJ2-1; 8 bases line up with TRBD1. Germline V CDR1 and CDR2: SEHNR, FQNEAQ (reference sequence). The CDR3 has 15 residues. The junction had 7 bases not matched to a gene; V was cut back by 0 bases and J by 9 bases. As DNA, the CDR3 is TGTGCCAGCAGCTTAGCCAACACAGGGGGTGGTGAGCAGTTCTTC. It encodes CASSLANTGGGEQFF. The full variable domain, with the rest looked up from reference TRBV7-9 and TRBJ2-1, is DTGVSQNPRHKITKRGQNVTFRCDPISEHNRLYWYRQTLGQGPEFLTYFQNEAQLEKSRLLSDRFSAERPKGSFSTLEIQRTEQGDSAMYLCASSLANTGGGEQFFGPGTRLTVL.